Listed below are T cell receptor beta chains from one sample, sequenced in a study of T cells after yellow fever vaccination. TCRdb ran MiXCR on the 5' RACE reads and lists one entry per CDR3 protein. The table records hundreds of thousands of distinct CDR3 sequences, roughly 4.8% of them present only once. Source: CD4+ T cells sorted from PBMCs, taken on the day of the yellow fever booster vaccination. These receptor sequences come from a man between 18 and 29 years old who received the YFV17D yellow fever vaccine. The conserved cysteine and the conserved F or W are not part of the CDR3 here. Fields, in order: V gene, J gene, CDR3 protein.

v_gene: TRBV9
j_gene: TRBJ2-1
CDR3aa: ASSVGKGPTYNEQF

v_gene: TRBV27
j_gene: TRBJ1-2
CDR3aa: ASSYGDNYGYT

v_gene: TRBV5-1
j_gene: TRBJ2-1
CDR3aa: ASTPGTSGDNEQF

v_gene: TRBV4-1
j_gene: TRBJ1-2
CDR3aa: ASSQDPRAGVRYGYT

v_gene: TRBV5-6
j_gene: TRBJ1-2
CDR3aa: ASSLLLGARGYT

v_gene: TRBV15
j_gene: TRBJ2-3
CDR3aa: ATSRDRAGFTDTQY

v_gene: TRBV15
j_gene: TRBJ1-2
CDR3aa: ATSRDQGNYGYT

v_gene: TRBV7-3
j_gene: TRBJ2-1
CDR3aa: ASSLVYNEQF

v_gene: TRBV7-2
j_gene: TRBJ2-7
CDR3aa: ASSLANVGGEQY

v_gene: TRBV7-2
j_gene: TRBJ1-4
CDR3aa: ASSLYGSDEKLF

v_gene: TRBV5-5
j_gene: TRBJ1-3
CDR3aa: ASSLGFGNTIY

v_gene: TRBV20-1
j_gene: TRBJ1-5
CDR3aa: SATGPGWDQPQH

v_gene: TRBV20-1
j_gene: TRBJ2-5
CDR3aa: SARVKETQY

v_gene: TRBV7-2
j_gene: TRBJ2-3
CDR3aa: ASSLGLAGGQDTQY